A single sample gave rise to the 28 T cell receptor beta chains below, sequenced in a study of Ad26.COV2.S vaccination and SARS-CoV-2 variants. The treatment is: roughly 19 received Ad26.COV2.S at low or high dose, single or two shots; roughly five received placebo; per-sample allocation not given. The investigators took samples on day 63 after the first vaccine or placebo injection. The data were produced by immunoSEQ multiplex PCR, yet TCRdb's version contains in-frame clones alone and is incomplete. This table has some 290,000 clones, roughly 86% appearing once. The sample here was peripheral blood, taken in a trial of Ad26.COV2.S vaccine versus placebo. These receptors originate from a person between 18 and 59 years old who received the Ad26.COV2.S COVID-19 vaccine or a placebo.

The chain carries TRBV30 and TRBJ2-3; weak D call: TRBD1 (6 bases). This CDR3 has 16 amino acids. Germline CDR1 and CDR2: GTSNPN and SVGIG (reference sequence). The V end lost 4 bases, the J end lost 2 bases, and 19 bases lay between the germline ends. As DNA, the CDR3 is TGTGCCTGGATAAAGAATGGCAGGGGAGCCACAGATACGCAGTATTTT. Translated, it gives CAWIKNGRGATDTQYF.

This chain joins TRBV30 and TRBJ2-7; the D is unclear. The CDR3 contains 16 residues. V shed 4 bases and J shed 2 bases, with 21 bases lying between them. The germline V gene encodes CDR1 GTSNPN and CDR2 SVGIG (reference sequence). In DNA, the CDR3 is TGTGCCTGGACCTTCCCTTCTCGAGGCAGAGCCTACGAGCAGTACTTC. Translating it yields CAWTFPSRGRAYEQYF. The full variable domain, rest sourced from reference TRBV30 and TRBJ2-7, is SQTIHQWPATLVQPVGSPLSLECTVEGTSNPNLYWYRQAAGRGLQLLFYSVGIGQISSEVPQNLSASRPQDRQFILSSKKLLLSDSGFYLCAWTFPSRGRAYEQYFGPGTRLTVT.

In this sample, this clone turned up once. The V and J genes are TRBV7-2 and TRBJ1-2; no definite D call. The CDR3 spans 15 residues. Trimming stripped 7 bases from V and 0 bases from J, with 15 bases between. Germline V gives CDR1 SGHTA, CDR2 FQGNSA. The CDR3: CASNSDGKANYGYTF. CDR3 DNA: TGTGCCAGCAACTCTGACGGAAAAGCTAACTATGGCTACACCTTC.

The rearrangement links TRBV5-6 to TRBJ2-1, with 12 bases matching TRBD2. The CDR3 sequence is 16 residues long. V gave up 0 bases and J gave up 6 bases; unmatched junction bases: 4. Germline CDR1 is SGHDT and CDR2 is YYEEEE. The CDR3 region has the DNA TGTGCCAGCAGCTTGGGGGGGACTAGCGGGCGCAATGAGCAGTTCTTC. Protein product: CASSLGGTSGRNEQFF.

The chain couples TRBV5-5 to TRBJ1-1; 10 bases align to TRBD1. V trimming: 4 bases; J trimming: 0 bases; junction bases outside the gene matches: 9. This CDR3 has 17 residues. Germline CDR1 and CDR2: SGHKS and YYEKEE (reference sequence). The CDR3 coding sequence is TGTGCCAGCAGCGTGGGGACAGGGGCTAACCTGAACACTGAAGCTTTCTTT. Translating gives CASSVGTGANLNTEAFF.

The chain has TRBV2 and TRBJ2-7; D is perhaps TRBD1 or TRBD2 (5 bases each). Trimming took 9 bases from V and 0 from J, leaving 15 bases between them. The CDR3 runs to 14 residues. Germline V gene sequence: CDR1 SNHLY, CDR2 FYNNEI. CDR3 sequence (DNA): TGTGCCAGTAGACCATGGGGGAGCTCCTACGAGCAGTACTTC. Translation gives CASRPWGSSYEQYF.

V is TRBV19 and J is TRBJ1-5; D is uncertain. V was trimmed by 8 bases and J by 1 base, leaving 12 bases between them. This CDR3 has 14 amino acids. Per germline, CDR1 LNHDA and CDR2 SQIVND (reference sequence). The CDR3 coding sequence is TGTGCCAGTGGTGGTGTATTGAGCAATCAGCCCCAGCATTTT. Protein: CASGGVLSNQPQHF.

CDR3 nucleotides: TGTGCCAGCAGCCCCAGCCGGGGGGCGCTGACCCAAGCTTTCTTT. Translating gives CASSPSRGALTQAFF. V usage is TRBV7-2 and J usage is TRBJ1-1; D may be TRBD1 (6 bases). Germline CDR1 and CDR2: SGHTA and FQGNSA. Trimming took 5 bases from V and 9 from J, leaving 22 bases between them. This CDR3 contains 15 residues.

This rearrangement joins TRBV30 to TRBJ1-2; the D is unclear. V gave up 1 base and J gave up 7 bases, with 7 bases separating them. Germline CDR1 and CDR2: GTSNPN and SVGIG (reference sequence). The CDR3 is made up of 11 amino acids. CDR3 sequence: CAWSARRGYTF. Written as DNA, the CDR3 is TGTGCCTGGAGTGCTCGGCGTGGCTACACCTTC.

Worth noting for this clone: The junction shows a germline mismatch at one end, possibly a read error. The J gene is TRBJ2-1, the V gene TRBV7-3; D remains unclear. Germline V CDR1 and CDR2: SGHTA, FQGTGA. The CDR3 has 14 residues. The CDR3 protein is CASRLIGADNEQFF. The DNA for the CDR3 is TGTGCCAGCAGGTTAATTGGTGCGGACAATGAGCAGTTCTTC.

The table lists this clone with a few counts. The rearrangement joins TRBV6-1 to TRBJ1-1; D possibly corresponds to TRBD1 (5 bases). CDR3 length: 16 residues. Looked up from germline, CDR1 is MNHNS and CDR2 is SASEGT. The V end was cut by 3 bases, the J end by 1 base, with 15 bases between. The CDR3, as DNA: TGTGCCAGCAGTGATGGGGACCAACCATGGAACACTGAAGCTTTCTTT. Residues: CASSDGDQPWNTEAFF.

The chain employs TRBV5-4 and TRBJ2-7; a possible D gene is TRBD1 (5 bases). This CDR3 comprises 13 residues. The germline V and J ends were trimmed by 2 bases and 6 bases, with 12 bases remaining between them. Germline V CDR1 and CDR2: SGHNT, YYREEE (reference sequence). The CDR3 region has the DNA TGTGCCAGCAGCTTCGGACAACGGAGCGAGCAGTACTTC. Protein sequence: CASSFGQRSEQYF. The full variable domain, in which reference TRBV5-4 and TRBJ2-7 provide the parts outside the CDR3, is ETGVTQSPTHLIKTRGQQVTLRCSSQSGHNTVSWYQQALGQGPQFIFQYYREEENGRGNFPPRFSGLQFPNYSSELNVNALELDDSALYLCASSFGQRSEQYFGPGTRLTVT.

V gene TRBV6-6 combines with J gene TRBJ1-5, with D unresolved. CDR1 is MNHNY and CDR2 is SVGAGI in the germline V gene (reference sequence). This CDR3 region has 13 residues. V was pared by 7 bases and J by 0 bases, with 7 bases between. CDR3 sequence reads: CASIRYSNQPQHF. The CDR3 DNA reads TGTGCCAGCATTAGGTATAGCAATCAGCCCCAGCATTTT.

J is TRBJ2-1 and V is TRBV10-1; possibly TRBD2 for D (5 bases). The CDR3 sequence is 13 residues long. Germline CDR1 is WNHNN and CDR2 is SYGVQD (reference sequence). Trimming removed 3 bases from V and 3 bases from J, with 6 bases in between. CDR3: CASSDRGYNEQFF. CDR3 nucleotides: TGCGCCAGCAGTGATCGGGGCTACAATGAGCAGTTCTTC.

The rearrangement joins TRBV19 to TRBJ1-2; 7 bases match TRBD1. This CDR3 region has 15 residues. The ends lost 0 bases at V and 6 bases at J; junction bases unmatched: 7. CDR1 and CDR2 (germline): LNHDA, SQIVND (reference sequence). Written as DNA, the CDR3 is TGTGCCAGTAGTATAGATGTCAACAGGGGAAATGGCTACACCTTC. This translates into CASSIDVNRGNGYTF. Variable domain in full (rest from reference TRBV19 and TRBJ1-2): DGGITQSPKYLFRKEGQNVTLSCEQNLNHDAMYWYRQDPGQGLRLIYYSQIVNDFQKGDIAEGYSVSREKKESFPLTVTSAQKNPTAFYLCASSIDVNRGNGYTFGSGTRLTVV.

This rearrangement joins TRBV7-2 to TRBJ2-3, with D unresolved. Germline CDR1 and CDR2: SGHTA and FQGNSA. Trimming stripped 5 bases from V and 1 base from J, with 10 bases between. The CDR3 length is 14 residues. The DNA for the CDR3 is TGTGCCAGCAGCCCGAGAAAGGGCACAGATACGCAGTATTTT. Protein sequence: CASSPRKGTDTQYF.

This chain joins TRBV4-3 and TRBJ2-5; D is possibly TRBD1 (6 bases). This CDR3 is 17 amino acids long. Deletions cut 2 bases from V and 1 base from J, with 17 bases between. The germline gives CDR1 LGHNA, CDR2 YSLEER. CDR3 sequence reads: CASSQKVPLTGQETQYF. The CDR3 DNA reads as TGCGCCAGCAGCCAAAAGGTTCCCTTGACAGGCCAAGAGACCCAGTACTTC.

The chain combines TRBV19 with TRBJ1-1; D call uncertain. This CDR3 comprises 12 residues. Trimming removed 9 bases from V and 1 base from J, with 9 bases in between. Germline assignment: CDR1 LNHDA and CDR2 SQIVND (reference sequence). In nucleotides, the CDR3 is TGTGCCAGCCATGACCCGAACACTGAAGCTTTCTTT. Amino acids: CASHDPNTEAFF. Together with reference TRBV19 and TRBJ1-1, the CDR3 gives the full variable domain: DGGITQSPKYLFRKEGQNVTLSCEQNLNHDAMYWYRQDPGQGLRLIYYSQIVNDFQKGDIAEGYSVSREKKESFPLTVTSAQKNPTAFYLCASHDPNTEAFFGQGTRLTVV.

The chain recombines TRBV3-1 (or the pseudogene TRBV3-2) with TRBJ2-3; TRBD2 matches 7 bases. The V gene's germline CDR1 is LGHDT and CDR2 YNNKEL (reference sequence). This CDR3 spans 15 amino acids. The V gene end was trimmed by 0 bases and the J gene end by 7 bases; junction bases not matched to a gene: 7. The CDR3 is CASSQDGLAVNTQYF. In DNA, the CDR3 is TGTGCCAGCAGCCAAGATGGGCTAGCGGTAAATACGCAGTATTTT.

The chain carries TRBV6-2 or TRBV6-3 and TRBJ1-6; D gene ambiguous. The CDR3 is 15 residues long. The ends were cut back, 0 bases at V and 6 bases at J, with 9 bases in the middle. Per germline, CDR1 MNHEY and CDR2 SVGEGT. This CDR3 is CASSYSANANSPLHF. CDR3 nucleotide sequence: TGTGCCAGCAGTTACTCTGCAAACGCTAATTCACCCCTCCACTTT.

This clone showed up just a few times. The chain recombines TRBV3-1 (or the pseudogene TRBV3-2) with TRBJ1-5; D is unresolved. Trimming removed 3 bases at V and 9 bases at J, with 9 bases between. The CDR3 extends over 12 amino acids. CDR1 is LGHDT, CDR2 YNNKEL, per germline (reference sequence). CDR3 amino acids: CASSHRGGPQHF. Here the CDR3 DNA reads TGTGCCAGCAGCCATCGCGGTGGGCCCCAGCATTTT.

This rearrangement joins TRBV19 to TRBJ1-3, with a possible D match to TRBD1 (6 bases). CDR3 length: 16 residues. Germline V CDR1 and CDR2: LNHDA, SQIVND (reference sequence). V lost 5 bases and J 0 bases, leaving 14 bases between the germline ends. The CDR3 here is CASSPYGGGSGNTIYF. As DNA, the CDR3 is TGTGCCAGTAGTCCCTATGGAGGGGGCTCTGGAAACACCATATATTTT.

This clone was detected only a few times. The chain uses TRBV9 and TRBJ1-3; TRBD1 matches 10 bases. V was pared by 3 bases and J by 0 bases, with 6 bases of the junction left unmatched. The CDR3 runs 17 residues. Germline loops: CDR1 SGDLS, CDR2 YYNGEE. The CDR3 loop is CASSAGTGAFSGNTIYF. CDR3 nucleotides: TGTGCCAGCAGCGCCGGGACAGGGGCGTTCTCTGGAAACACCATATATTTT.

The chain carries TRBV7-2 and TRBJ2-3, with 9 positions matching TRBD1. This CDR3 region has 14 residues. Trimming removed 2 bases from V and 8 bases from J; junction bases left unmatched: 5. Per the germline V gene, CDR1 is SGHTA and CDR2 is FQGNSA. The CDR3 DNA is TGTGCCAGCAGCTTACCCGGGACAGGGCGTACGCAGTATTTT. Translated: CASSLPGTGRTQYF.

A word on this clone: This sample includes further DNA sequences coding for the same CDR3. The chain recombines TRBV9 with TRBJ2-2, with D maybe TRBD2 (5 bases). V was clipped by 0 bases and J by 4 bases, with 7 bases between them. Per the germline V gene, CDR1 is SGDLS and CDR2 is YYNGEE. The CDR3 extends over 14 amino acids. The CDR3 DNA reads TGTGCCAGCAGCGTAGACCGGGGCACCGGGGAGCTGTTTTTT. This encodes CASSVDRGTGELFF.

V and J are TRBV11-2 and TRBJ1-2, with D unresolved. CDR1 and CDR2 from the germline V gene are SGHAT and FQNNGV. Trimming removed 2 bases at V and 4 bases at J, with 11 bases between. This CDR3 is 14 amino acids long. The CDR3 DNA reads as TGTGCCAGCAGCTTAATGGTGGCCAGCTATGGCTACACCTTC. Amino acids: CASSLMVASYGYTF.

The V gene is TRBV27, the J gene TRBJ1-1; D is possibly TRBD1 (5 bases). Germline values: CDR1 MNHEY, CDR2 SMNVEV (reference sequence). CDR3 length: 14 amino acids. V lost 6 bases and J lost 1, with 12 bases in between. Here the CDR3 reads CASSGTDRNTEAFF. In DNA form, the CDR3 reads TGTGCCAGCAGCGGAACAGACAGGAACACTGAAGCTTTCTTT.

This clone was detected only once. This rearrangement joins TRBV13 to TRBJ2-3; D may be TRBD1 (5 bases). Trimming shortened V by 2 bases and J by 1 base, and 10 bases separated the two germline ends. This CDR3 comprises 15 residues. The germline V gene has CDR1 PRHDT and CDR2 FYEKMQ (reference sequence). The CDR3: CASSLSGRGTDTQYF. CDR3 nucleotides: TGTGCCAGCAGCTTAAGTGGCAGGGGCACAGATACGCAGTATTTT.